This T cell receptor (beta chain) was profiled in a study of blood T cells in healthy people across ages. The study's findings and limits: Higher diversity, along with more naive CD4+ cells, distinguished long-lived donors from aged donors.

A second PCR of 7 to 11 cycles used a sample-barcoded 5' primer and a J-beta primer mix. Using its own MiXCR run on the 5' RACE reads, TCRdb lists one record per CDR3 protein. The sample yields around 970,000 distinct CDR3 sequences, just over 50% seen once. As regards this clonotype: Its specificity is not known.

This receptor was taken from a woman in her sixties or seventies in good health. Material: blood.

In nucleotides, the CDR3 is TGTGCCAGCAGTGCCTCGGGTCAGATCAGGTACTTC. As protein: CASSASGQIRYF. The chain uses TRBV28 and TRBJ2-7; D uncertain. Deletions cut 5 bases from V and 12 bases from J, with 17 bases between. Germline CDR1 and CDR2: MDHEN and SYDVKM. There are 12 residues in the CDR3.